The 20 T cell receptor beta chains given below trace back to one sample, sequenced in a study of early T cells in non-severe SARS-CoV-2 infection. TCRdb reprocessed the 5' RACE reads via MiXCR and lists one record per CDR3 protein. The repertoire has approximately 52,000 distinct CDR3 sequences, over 7% of them found once; the top ten carry approximately 4%. The sample was whole blood. These receptor sequences come from an adult who was a healthcare worker with PCR-confirmed SARS-CoV-2 infection or an uninfected control (not recorded which).

The table lists this clonotype with many counts. The chain couples TRBV10-2 to TRBJ2-7, with 7 bases identical to TRBD1. The trim removed 2 bases at V and 3 bases at J, leaving 10 bases unmatched. Per germline, CDR1 WSHSY and CDR2 SAAADI. CDR3 size: 16 residues. The CDR3 DNA reads TGCGCCAGCAGTGAGCTAGGGACCGCAGGGGGCTACGAGCAGTACTTC. It translates to CASSELGTAGGYEQYF.

This clonotype has only a few counts. The chain uses TRBV25-1 and TRBJ2-5; D is unresolved. The CDR3 extends over 11 amino acids. Trimming pared 4 bases from V and 9 bases from J, leaving 9 bases between. The germline CDR1 and CDR2 sequences are MGHDK and SYGVNS. CDR3 amino acids: CASSANLAQYF. In DNA form, the CDR3 reads TGTGCCAGCAGTGCCAACTTGGCCCAGTACTTC.

The chain recombines TRBV5-6 with TRBJ2-1; TRBD2 matches at 8 bases. The CDR3 runs to 15 residues. CDR1 and CDR2 from the germline V gene are SGHDT and YYEEEE. J was trimmed by 5 bases and V by 0 bases; bases with no gene match: 4. The CDR3 DNA reads TGTGCCAGCAGCTTGGGAGGGACTAGTGACAATGAGCAGTTCTTC. Protein sequence: CASSLGGTSDNEQFF.

The J gene is TRBJ2-3, the V gene TRBV20-1; 15 bases line up with TRBD2. Germline trimming cut 1 base from V and 1 base from J; bases unmatched to any gene: 12. Germline CDR1 reads DFQATT; CDR2 reads SNEGSKA (reference sequence). The CDR3 has 20 residues. CDR3 in DNA: TGCAGTGCTAGAGTTCCTCCCGGGACTAGCGGGGGGATGGGCACAGATACGCAGTATTTT. This translates into CSARVPPGTSGGMGTDTQYF.

This clonotype was seen a handful of times. J is TRBJ2-4 and V is TRBV5-4; 8 bases map to TRBD1. The CDR3 has 15 amino acids. Losses at the gene ends were 3 bases for V and 5 bases for J; bases not matched to a gene: 7. Germline CDR1 and CDR2: SGHNT and YYREEE (reference sequence). The CDR3 loop is CASSSRTGIENIQYF. As DNA, the CDR3 is TGTGCCAGCAGCTCGAGGACAGGGATAGAAAACATTCAGTACTTC.

The rearrangement joins TRBV11-2 to TRBJ2-7, with 9 bases matching TRBD2. The CDR3 is made up of 15 amino acids. Germline V gene sequence: CDR1 SGHAT, CDR2 FQNNGV. Unmatched junction bases numbered 7, after V lost 1 base and J lost 6 bases. CDR3 sequence: CASSLGLADLPEQYF. The CDR3 nucleotides are TGTGCCAGCAGCTTAGGACTAGCGGATCTCCCCGAGCAGTACTTC.

J is TRBJ2-1 and V is TRBV30; 10 bases agree with TRBD2. Germline lookup yields CDR1 GTSNPN and CDR2 SVGIG (reference sequence). The CDR3 loop spans 17 amino acids. Trimming cost V 1 base and J 9 bases; bases outside gene matches: 15. This CDR3 is CAWSGHLQRGGGFEQFF. As DNA, the CDR3 is TGTGCCTGGAGTGGGCACCTCCAGCGGGGGGGCGGTTTTGAGCAGTTCTTC.

The chain couples TRBV7-2 to TRBJ2-1; 9 bases match TRBD2. The CDR3 runs 16 residues. Germline CDR1 and CDR2: SGHTA and FQGNSA. V gave up 5 bases and J gave up 5 bases; unmatched junction bases: 10. CDR3 region: CASSLLLAGAHNEQFF. For the CDR3, the DNA is TGTGCCAGCAGCCTTTTGTTAGCGGGGGCCCACAATGAGCAGTTCTTC.

This clonotype occurred a few times. The V gene is TRBV20-1, the J gene TRBJ2-6; D may be TRBD1 (6 bases). Germline assignment: CDR1 DFQATT and CDR2 SNEGSKA (reference sequence). V was pared by 5 bases and J by 1 base, with 21 bases between. The CDR3 has 18 amino acids. CDR3 sequence (DNA): TGCAGTGCTTTACCGCCACAGGGCACCAGGTCTGGGGCCAACGTCCTGACTTTC. It translates to CSALPPQGTRSGANVLTF.

Comments on this clonotype: A much more abundant neighbour one base away suggests this may be a read error. The rearrangement uses TRBV6-5 and TRBJ1-5, with D perhaps TRBD1 (5 bases). This CDR3 has 14 amino acids. Germline lookup yields CDR1 MNHEY and CDR2 SVGAGI. CDR3 sequence: CASSYLGHDQPRHF. The CDR3 nucleotides read TGTGCCAGCAGTTACTTGGGGCATGATCAGCCCCGGCATTTT.

In this sample, this clonotype turned up a few times. This rearrangement joins TRBV7-9 to TRBJ2-2; TRBD1 is a possible D gene (6 bases). The V end lost 4 bases, the J end lost 3 bases, and 9 bases lay between the germline ends. Germline V CDR1 and CDR2: SEHNR, FQNEAQ (reference sequence). CDR3 size: 14 residues. In nucleotides, the CDR3 is TGTGCCAGCAGCTCAGACAGGCACACCGGGGAGCTGTTTTTT. Translating it yields CASSSDRHTGELFF. The full variable domain, completed using reference TRBV7-9 and TRBJ2-2, is DTGVSQNPRHKITKRGQNVTFRCDPISEHNRLYWYRQTLGQGPEFLTYFQNEAQLEKSRLLSDRFSAERPKGSFSTLEIQRTEQGDSAMYLCASSSDRHTGELFFGEGSRLTVL.

This rearrangement joins TRBV11-2 to TRBJ1-2, with 8 bases that match TRBD1. CDR3 length: 13 residues. Germline lookup yields CDR1 SGHAT and CDR2 FQNNGV. V was clipped by 4 bases and J by 8 bases; unmatched bases: 6. The CDR3 sequence is CASSSSTGEGYTF. The CDR3 DNA follows: TGTGCCAGCAGCTCGTCGACAGGGGAGGGCTACACCTTC.

This clonotype was observed at least ten times. CDR3 DNA: TGTGCCTGGAGTGTGGGGAGGGTGCTGAACACTGAAGCTTTCTTT. Its protein product is CAWSVGRVLNTEAFF. The chain employs TRBV30 and TRBJ1-1; unclear D gene. The germline V and J ends were trimmed by 0 bases and 0 bases, with 11 bases remaining between them. This CDR3 comprises 15 residues. Germline loops: CDR1 GTSNPN, CDR2 SVGIG (reference sequence).

Many counts were recorded for this clonotype. The chain has TRBV3-1 and TRBJ2-3, with 7 bases matching TRBD2. Germline CDR1 reads LGHDT; CDR2 reads YNNKEL (reference sequence). CDR3 size: 15 residues. J was trimmed by 5 bases and V by 0 bases; bases with no gene match: 5. CDR3 nucleotide sequence: TGTGCCAGCAGCCAAGATCGACTAGCAGGAGATACGCAGTATTTT. Protein: CASSQDRLAGDTQYF.

CDR3: CSVENRVDTEAFF. CDR3 coding DNA: TGCAGCGTTGAAAACAGGGTCGACACTGAAGCTTTCTTT. The rearrangement joins TRBV29-1 to TRBJ1-1; weak D call: TRBD1 (6 bases). The V end lost 2 bases, the J end lost 3 bases, and 10 bases lay between the germline ends. CDR3 size: 13 residues. The germline V gene has CDR1 SQVTM and CDR2 ANQGSEA.

The J gene is TRBJ2-1, the V gene TRBV3-1; D may be TRBD1 (6 bases). CDR1 and CDR2 from the germline V gene are LGHDT and YNNKEL (reference sequence). The CDR3 is 17 residues long. V lost 3 bases to trimming and J lost 0 bases, with 15 bases between them. The CDR3 nucleotides are TGTGCCAGCAGCCATACCGGGACACTCAGCTCCTACAATGAGCAGTTCTTC. Amino acid sequence: CASSHTGTLSSYNEQFF.

This clonotype occurred many times. The V call is TRBV7-6, the J call TRBJ2-3; 15 bases line up with TRBD2. The CDR3 extends over 17 amino acids. The germline V gene has CDR1 SGHVS and CDR2 FNYEAQ. Losses at the gene ends were 5 bases for V and 3 bases for J; bases not matched to a gene: 6. The CDR3: CASSLRTSGGATDTQYF. The CDR3 bases are TGTGCCAGCAGCCTACGGACTAGCGGGGGGGCTACAGATACGCAGTATTTT. The full variable domain, in which reference TRBV7-6 and TRBJ2-3 provide the parts outside the CDR3, is GAGVSQSPRYKVTKRGQDVALRCDPISGHVSLYWYRQALGQGPEFLTYFNYEAQQDKSGLPNDRFSAERPEGSISTLTIQRTEQRDSAMYRCASSLRTSGGATDTQYFGPGTRLTVL.

The genes are TRBV7-2 and TRBJ2-7, with 10 bases identical to TRBD1. This CDR3 contains 14 residues. In germline, CDR1 is SGHTA, CDR2 FQGNSA. The junction had 6 bases not matched to a gene; V was cut back by 5 bases and J by 5 bases. The CDR3 here is CASSLRTGGDEQYF. The DNA of the CDR3 is TGTGCCAGCAGCCTTAGGACAGGGGGGGACGAGCAGTACTTC.

This rearrangement joins TRBV14 to TRBJ2-5; TRBD2 matches 11 bases. With 1 base clipped from V and 7 bases from J, the junction kept 5 bases outside the gene matches. Germline V gene data show CDR1 as SGHDN and CDR2 as FVKESK. The length of the CDR3 is 15 residues. CDR3 amino acids: CASSQVSGRAGTQYF. As DNA, the CDR3 is TGTGCCAGCAGCCAAGTTAGCGGGAGGGCCGGGACCCAGTACTTC.

The table lists this clonotype with a few counts. The V call is TRBV12-3 or TRBV12-4, the J call TRBJ2-7, with 9 bases identical to TRBD2. This CDR3 contains 14 residues. Trimming removed 7 bases from V and 3 bases from J; junction bases left unmatched: 7. The CDR3 sequence is CASIPGLAIYEQYF. The CDR3 bases are TGTGCCAGCATCCCGGGACTAGCCATCTACGAGCAGTACTTC.